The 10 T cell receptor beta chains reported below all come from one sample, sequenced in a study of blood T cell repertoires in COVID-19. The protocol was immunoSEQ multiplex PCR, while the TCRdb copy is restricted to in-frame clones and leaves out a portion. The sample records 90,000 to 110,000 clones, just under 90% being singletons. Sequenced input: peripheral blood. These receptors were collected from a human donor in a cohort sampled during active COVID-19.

For the CDR3, the DNA is TGTGCCAGCAGCCTACCGGGACAGGGGGCACGGGAGCAGTTCTTC. It yields the protein CASSLPGQGAREQFF. The chain joins TRBV4-2 to TRBJ2-1; 12 bases match TRBD1. From germline, CDR1 is LGHNA and CDR2 YNFKEQ. The ends lost 4 bases at V and 10 bases at J; junction bases unmatched: 8. The CDR3 sequence is 15 residues long.

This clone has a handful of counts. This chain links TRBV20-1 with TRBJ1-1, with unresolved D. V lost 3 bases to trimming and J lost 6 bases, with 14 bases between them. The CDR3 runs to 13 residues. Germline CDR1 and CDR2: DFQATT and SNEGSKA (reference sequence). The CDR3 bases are TGCAGTGCTAGTCCGGGGAGTTCGGCTGAAGCTTTCTTT. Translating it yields CSASPGSSAEAFF.

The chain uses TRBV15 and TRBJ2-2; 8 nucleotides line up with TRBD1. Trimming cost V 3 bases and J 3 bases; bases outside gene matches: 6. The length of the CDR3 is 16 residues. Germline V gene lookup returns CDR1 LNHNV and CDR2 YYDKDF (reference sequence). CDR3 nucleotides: TGTGCCACCAGCAGGGACCAGGGGGCCCACACCGGGGAGCTGTTTTTT. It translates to CATSRDQGAHTGELFF.

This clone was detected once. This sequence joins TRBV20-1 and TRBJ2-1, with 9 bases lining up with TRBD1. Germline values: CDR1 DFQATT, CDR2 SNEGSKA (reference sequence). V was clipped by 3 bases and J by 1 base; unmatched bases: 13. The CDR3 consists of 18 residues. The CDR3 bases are TGCAGTGCTAGTGGTTATTCGTGGACAGGGGCGTCCTACAATGAGCAGTTCTTC. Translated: CSASGYSWTGASYNEQFF.

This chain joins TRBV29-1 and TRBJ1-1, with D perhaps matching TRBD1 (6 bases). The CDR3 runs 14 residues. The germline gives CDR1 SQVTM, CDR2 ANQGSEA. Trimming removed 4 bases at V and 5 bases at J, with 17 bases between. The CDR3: CSVAVGRGTTEAFF. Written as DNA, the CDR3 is TGCAGCGTTGCCGTGGGGAGGGGGACTACTGAAGCTTTCTTT.

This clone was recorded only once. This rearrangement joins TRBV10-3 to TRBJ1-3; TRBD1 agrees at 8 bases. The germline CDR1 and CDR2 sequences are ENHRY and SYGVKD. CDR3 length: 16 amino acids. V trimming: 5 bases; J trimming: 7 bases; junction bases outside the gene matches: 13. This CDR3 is CAISRSRDRSPNTIYF. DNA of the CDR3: TGTGCCATCAGTAGGAGTAGGGACAGGAGCCCGAACACCATATATTTT.

The CDR3 region is CASSPRGGRYNEQFF. The CDR3 region has the DNA TGTGCCAGCAGTCCTAGGGGGGGACGATACAATGAGCAGTTCTTC. V gene TRBV6-6 combines with J gene TRBJ2-1; D is perhaps TRBD2 (7 bases). This CDR3 spans 15 amino acids. V was clipped by 5 bases and J by 4 bases, with 15 bases between them. Germline-derived CDR1 and CDR2 are MNHNY and SVGAGI (reference sequence).

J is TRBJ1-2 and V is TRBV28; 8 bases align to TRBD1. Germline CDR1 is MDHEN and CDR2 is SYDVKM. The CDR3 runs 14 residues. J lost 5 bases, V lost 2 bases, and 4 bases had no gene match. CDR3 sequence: CASSLGQGAYGYTF. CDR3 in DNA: TGTGCCAGCAGTTTAGGGCAGGGGGCTTATGGCTACACCTTC.

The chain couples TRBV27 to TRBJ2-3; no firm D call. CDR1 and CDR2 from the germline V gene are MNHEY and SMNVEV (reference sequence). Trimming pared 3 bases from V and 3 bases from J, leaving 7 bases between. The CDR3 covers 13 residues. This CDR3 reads CASSLRRTDTQYF. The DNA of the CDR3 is TGTGCCAGCAGTTTGCGGCGGACAGATACGCAGTATTTT.

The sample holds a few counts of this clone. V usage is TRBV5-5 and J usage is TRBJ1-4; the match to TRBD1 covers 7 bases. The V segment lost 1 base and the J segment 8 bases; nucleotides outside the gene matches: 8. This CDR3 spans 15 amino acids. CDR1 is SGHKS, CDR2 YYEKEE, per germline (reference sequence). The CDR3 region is CASSLLQGGREKLFF. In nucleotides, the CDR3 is TGTGCCAGCAGCTTGTTGCAGGGGGGACGCGAAAAACTGTTTTTT. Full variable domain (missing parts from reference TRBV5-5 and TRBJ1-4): DAGVTQSPTHLIKTRGQQVTLRCSPISGHKSVSWYQQVLGQGPQFIFQYYEKEERGRGNFPDRFSARQFPNYSSELNVNALLLGDSALYLCASSLLQGGREKLFFGSGTQLSVL.